Sequencing of this T cell receptor beta chain was carried out in a study of blood T cell repertoires in COVID-19. On the study more broadly: T cells, B-cell-depleted T cells, or PBMCs supplied cDNA or gDNA.

In the study's own analysis: Counts of nucleated cells, estimated from reference gene primer amplification, were obtained. Assay: immunoSEQ multiplex PCR; the TCRdb copy retains only in-frame clones and omits some. The V and J calls and clone size come from that table; D and trimming were worked out from the DNA. Of 200,000 to 250,000 clones listed, 80% to 85% are singletons. The CDR3 contains 14 residues. J gave up 6 bases and V 5 bases, and 6 bases lay outside the gene matches. Per the germline V gene, CDR1 is KGHSH and CDR2 is LQKENI. The TCR originated in a woman aged 25 to 39 who had recovered from COVID-19. The chain is built from TRBV18 and TRBJ1-4, with 7 bases fitting TRBD1. The sequencing sample was made of peripheral blood. CDR3 amino acids: CASSWDRPYEKLFF. DNA for the CDR3: TGTGCCAGCTCATGGGACAGACCCTATGAAAAACTGTTTTTT.